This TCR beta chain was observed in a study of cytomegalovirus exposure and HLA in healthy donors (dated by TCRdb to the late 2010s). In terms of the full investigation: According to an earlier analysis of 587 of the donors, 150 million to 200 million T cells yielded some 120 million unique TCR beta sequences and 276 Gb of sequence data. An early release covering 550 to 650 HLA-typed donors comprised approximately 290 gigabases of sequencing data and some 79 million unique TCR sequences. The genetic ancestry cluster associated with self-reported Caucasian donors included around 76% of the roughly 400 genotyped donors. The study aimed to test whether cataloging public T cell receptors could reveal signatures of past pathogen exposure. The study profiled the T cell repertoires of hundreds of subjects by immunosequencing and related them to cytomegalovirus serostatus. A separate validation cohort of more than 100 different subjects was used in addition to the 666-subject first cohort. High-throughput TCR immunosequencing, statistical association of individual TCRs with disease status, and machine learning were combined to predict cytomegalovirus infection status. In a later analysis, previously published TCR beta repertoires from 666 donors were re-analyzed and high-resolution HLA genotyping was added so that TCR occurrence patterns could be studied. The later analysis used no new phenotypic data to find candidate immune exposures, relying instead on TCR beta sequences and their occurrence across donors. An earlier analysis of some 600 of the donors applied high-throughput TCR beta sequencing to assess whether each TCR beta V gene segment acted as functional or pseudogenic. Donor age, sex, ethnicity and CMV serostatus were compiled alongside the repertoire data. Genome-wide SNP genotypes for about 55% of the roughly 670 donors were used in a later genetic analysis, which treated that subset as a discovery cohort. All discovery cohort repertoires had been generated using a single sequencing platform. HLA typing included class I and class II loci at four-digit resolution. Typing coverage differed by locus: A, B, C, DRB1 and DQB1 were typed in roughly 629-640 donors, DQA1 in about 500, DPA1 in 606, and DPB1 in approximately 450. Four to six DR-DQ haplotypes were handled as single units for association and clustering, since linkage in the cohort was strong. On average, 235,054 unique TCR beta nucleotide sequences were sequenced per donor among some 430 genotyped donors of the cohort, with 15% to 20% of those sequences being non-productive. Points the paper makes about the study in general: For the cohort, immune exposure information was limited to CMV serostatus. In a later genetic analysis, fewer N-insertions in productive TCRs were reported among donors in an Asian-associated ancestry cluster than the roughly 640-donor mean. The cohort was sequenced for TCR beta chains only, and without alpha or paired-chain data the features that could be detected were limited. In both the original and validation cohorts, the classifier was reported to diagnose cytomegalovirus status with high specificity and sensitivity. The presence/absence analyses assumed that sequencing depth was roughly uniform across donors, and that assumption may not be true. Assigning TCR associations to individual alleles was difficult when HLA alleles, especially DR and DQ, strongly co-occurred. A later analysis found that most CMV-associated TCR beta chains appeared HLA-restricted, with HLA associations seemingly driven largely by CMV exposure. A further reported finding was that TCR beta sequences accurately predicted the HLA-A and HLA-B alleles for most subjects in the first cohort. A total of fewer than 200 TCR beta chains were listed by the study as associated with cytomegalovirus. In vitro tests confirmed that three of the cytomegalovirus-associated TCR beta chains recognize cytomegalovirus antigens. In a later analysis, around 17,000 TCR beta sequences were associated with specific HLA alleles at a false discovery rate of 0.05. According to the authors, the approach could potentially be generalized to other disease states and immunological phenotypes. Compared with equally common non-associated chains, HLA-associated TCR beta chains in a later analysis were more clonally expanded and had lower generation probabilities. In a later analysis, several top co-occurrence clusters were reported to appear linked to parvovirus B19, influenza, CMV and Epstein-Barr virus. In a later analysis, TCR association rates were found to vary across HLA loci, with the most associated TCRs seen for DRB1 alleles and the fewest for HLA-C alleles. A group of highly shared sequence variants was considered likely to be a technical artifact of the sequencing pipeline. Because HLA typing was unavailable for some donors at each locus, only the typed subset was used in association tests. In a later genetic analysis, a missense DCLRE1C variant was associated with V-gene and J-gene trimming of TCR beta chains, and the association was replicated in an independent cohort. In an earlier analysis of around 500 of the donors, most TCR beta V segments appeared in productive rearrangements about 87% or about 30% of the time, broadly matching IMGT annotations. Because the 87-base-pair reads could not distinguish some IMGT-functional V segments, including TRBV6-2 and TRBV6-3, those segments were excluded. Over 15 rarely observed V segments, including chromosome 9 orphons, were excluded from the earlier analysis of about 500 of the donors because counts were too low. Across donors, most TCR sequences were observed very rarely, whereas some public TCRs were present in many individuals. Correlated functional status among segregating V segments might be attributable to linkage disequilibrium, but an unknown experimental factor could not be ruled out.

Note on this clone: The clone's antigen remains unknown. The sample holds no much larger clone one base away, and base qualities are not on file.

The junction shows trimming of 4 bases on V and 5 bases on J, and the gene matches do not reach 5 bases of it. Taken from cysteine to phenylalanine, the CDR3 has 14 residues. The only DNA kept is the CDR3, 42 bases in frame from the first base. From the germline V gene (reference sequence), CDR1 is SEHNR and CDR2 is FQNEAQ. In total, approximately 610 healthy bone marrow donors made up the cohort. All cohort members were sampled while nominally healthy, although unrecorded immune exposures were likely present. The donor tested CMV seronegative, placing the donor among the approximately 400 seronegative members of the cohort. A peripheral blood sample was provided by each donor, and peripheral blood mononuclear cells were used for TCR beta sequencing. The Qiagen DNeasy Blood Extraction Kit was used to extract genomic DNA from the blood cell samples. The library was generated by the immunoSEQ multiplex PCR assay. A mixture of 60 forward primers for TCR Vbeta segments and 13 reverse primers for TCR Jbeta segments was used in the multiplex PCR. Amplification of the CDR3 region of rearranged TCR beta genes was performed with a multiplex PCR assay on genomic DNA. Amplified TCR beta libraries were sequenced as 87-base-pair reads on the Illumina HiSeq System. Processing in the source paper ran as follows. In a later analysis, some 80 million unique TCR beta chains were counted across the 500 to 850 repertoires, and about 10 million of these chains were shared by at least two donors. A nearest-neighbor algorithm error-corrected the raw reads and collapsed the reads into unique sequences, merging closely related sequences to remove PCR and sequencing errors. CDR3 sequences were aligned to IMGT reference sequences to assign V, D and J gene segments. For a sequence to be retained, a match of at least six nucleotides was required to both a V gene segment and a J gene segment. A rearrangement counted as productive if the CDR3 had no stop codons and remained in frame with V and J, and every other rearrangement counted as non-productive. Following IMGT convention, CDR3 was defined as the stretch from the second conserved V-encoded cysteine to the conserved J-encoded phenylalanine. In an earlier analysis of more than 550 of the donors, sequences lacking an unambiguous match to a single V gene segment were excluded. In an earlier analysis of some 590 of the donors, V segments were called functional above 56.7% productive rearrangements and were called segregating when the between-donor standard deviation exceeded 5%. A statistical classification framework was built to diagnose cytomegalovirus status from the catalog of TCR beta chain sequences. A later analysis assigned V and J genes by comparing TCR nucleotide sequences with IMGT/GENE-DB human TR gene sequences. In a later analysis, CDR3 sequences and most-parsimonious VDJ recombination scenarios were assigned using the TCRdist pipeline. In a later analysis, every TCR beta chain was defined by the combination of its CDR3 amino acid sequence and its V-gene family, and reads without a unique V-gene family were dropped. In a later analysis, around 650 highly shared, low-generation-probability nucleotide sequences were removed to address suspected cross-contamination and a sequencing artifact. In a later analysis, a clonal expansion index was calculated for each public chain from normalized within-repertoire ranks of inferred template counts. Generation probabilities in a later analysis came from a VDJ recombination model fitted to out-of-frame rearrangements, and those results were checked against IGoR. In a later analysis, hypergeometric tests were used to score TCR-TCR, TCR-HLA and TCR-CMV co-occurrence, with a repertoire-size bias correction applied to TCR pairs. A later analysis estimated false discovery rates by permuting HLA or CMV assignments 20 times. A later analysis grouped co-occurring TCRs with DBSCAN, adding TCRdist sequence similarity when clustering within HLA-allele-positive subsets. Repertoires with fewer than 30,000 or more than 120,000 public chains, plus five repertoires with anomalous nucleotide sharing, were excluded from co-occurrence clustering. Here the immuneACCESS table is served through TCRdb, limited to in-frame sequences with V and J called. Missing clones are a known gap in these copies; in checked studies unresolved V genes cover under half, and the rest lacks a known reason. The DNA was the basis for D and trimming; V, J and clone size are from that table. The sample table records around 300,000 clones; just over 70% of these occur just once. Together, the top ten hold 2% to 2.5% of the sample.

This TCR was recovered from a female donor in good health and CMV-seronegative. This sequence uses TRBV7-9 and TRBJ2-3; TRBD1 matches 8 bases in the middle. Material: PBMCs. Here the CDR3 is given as CASSSADRGDTQYF. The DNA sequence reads TGTGCCAGCAGCTCAGCTGACAGGGGAGATACGCAGTATTTT.